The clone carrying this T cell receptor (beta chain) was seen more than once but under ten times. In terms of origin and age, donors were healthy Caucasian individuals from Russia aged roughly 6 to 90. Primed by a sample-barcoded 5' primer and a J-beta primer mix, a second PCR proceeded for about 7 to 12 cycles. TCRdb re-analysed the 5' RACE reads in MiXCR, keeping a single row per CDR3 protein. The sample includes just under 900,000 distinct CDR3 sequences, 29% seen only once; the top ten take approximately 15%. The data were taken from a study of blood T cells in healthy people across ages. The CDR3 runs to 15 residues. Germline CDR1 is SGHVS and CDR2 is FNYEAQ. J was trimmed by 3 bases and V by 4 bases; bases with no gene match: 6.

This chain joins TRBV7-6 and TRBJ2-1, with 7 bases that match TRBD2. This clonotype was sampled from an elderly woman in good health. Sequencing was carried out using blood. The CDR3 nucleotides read TGTGCCAGCAGCTCCGACGGGGGGAACTACAATGAGCAGTTCTTC. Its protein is CASSSDGGNYNEQFF.